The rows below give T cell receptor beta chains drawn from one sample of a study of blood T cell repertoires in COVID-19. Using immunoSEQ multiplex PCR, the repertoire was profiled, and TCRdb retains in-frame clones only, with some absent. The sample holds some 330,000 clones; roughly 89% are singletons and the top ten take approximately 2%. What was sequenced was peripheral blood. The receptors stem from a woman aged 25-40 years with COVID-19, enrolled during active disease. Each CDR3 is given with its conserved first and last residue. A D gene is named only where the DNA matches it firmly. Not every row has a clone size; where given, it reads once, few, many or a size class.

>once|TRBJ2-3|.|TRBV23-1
TGCGCCGCCTCGGGGGGCGAAGGGGCAGATACGCAGTATTTT
CAASGGEGADTQYF
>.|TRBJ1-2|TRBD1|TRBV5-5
TGTGCCAGCAGCTACGGACAGGCGGGATGGAGCTATGGCTACACCTTC
CASSYGQAGWSYGYTF
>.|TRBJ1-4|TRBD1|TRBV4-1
TGCGCCAGCAGCCAAGAGCACCGGCGGACAGGCAATGAAAAACTGTTTTTT
CASSQEHRRTGNEKLFF
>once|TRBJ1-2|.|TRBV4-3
TGCGCCAGCAGCCAAGCCGTCTCGACAGCGTATGGCTACACCTTC
CASSQAVSTAYGYTF
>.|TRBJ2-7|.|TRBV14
TGTGCCAGCAGGCCGGGAGACACCTACGAGCAGTACTTC
CASRPGDTYEQYF
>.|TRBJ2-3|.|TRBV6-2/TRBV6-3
TGTGCCAGCAGTTACTCGAGTTACCGAGATACGCAGTATTTT
CASSYSSYRDTQYF
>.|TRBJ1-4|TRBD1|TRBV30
TGTGCCTGGAGTAGGGACAGGAGGAATGAAAAACTGTTTTTT
CAWSRDRRNEKLFF
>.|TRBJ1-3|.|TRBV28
TGTGCCAGCAGCCCTGCCGGGGGGAACTCTGGAAACACCATATATTTT
CASSPAGGNSGNTIYF
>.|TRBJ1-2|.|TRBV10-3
TGTGCCATCAGCGCGGGGGACACCAACTATGGCTACACCTTC
CAISAGDTNYGYTF
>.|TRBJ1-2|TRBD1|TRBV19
TGTGCCAGTAGCACCCGACAGGGGCGCAACTATGGCTACACCTTC
CASSTRQGRNYGYTF
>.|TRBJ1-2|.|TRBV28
TGTGCCAGCAGACTGGGAGACTATGGCTACACCTTC
CASRLGDYGYTF
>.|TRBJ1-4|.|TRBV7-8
TGTGCCAGCAGCTCCGGGGAAGTTCTGGCTAATGAAAAACTGTTTTTT
CASSSGEVLANEKLFF
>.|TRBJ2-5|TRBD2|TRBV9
TGTGCCAGCAGCCCATCAGGGACTAGCGGGGTTACCCGGGAGACCCAGTACTTC
CASSPSGTSGVTRETQYF
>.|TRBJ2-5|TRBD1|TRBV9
TGTGCCAGCAGGGGCCGGGACAGACAACGCCAAGAGACCCAGTACTTC
CASRGRDRQRQETQYF
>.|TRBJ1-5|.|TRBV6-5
TGTGCCAGCAGGAGACTGACTCATAGCAATCAGCCCCAGCATTTT
CASRRLTHSNQPQHF
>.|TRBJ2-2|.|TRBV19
TGTGCCAGTAGTCTCGCAGGGTCCGCGAACACCGGGGAGCTGTTTTTT
CASSLAGSANTGELFF
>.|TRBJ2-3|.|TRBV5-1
TGCGCCAGCAACGACGGGGGTACTGGAGATACGCAGTATTTT
CASNDGGTGDTQYF
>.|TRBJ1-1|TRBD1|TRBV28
TGTGCCAGCATACTCCGGACAGGGCTGACTGAAGCTTTCTTT
CASILRTGLTEAFF
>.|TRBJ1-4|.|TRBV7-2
TGTGCCAGCAGCTTAGGGGAGATTACTAATGAAAAACTGTTTTTT
CASSLGEITNEKLFF
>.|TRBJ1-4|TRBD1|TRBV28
TGTGCCAGCAGTTCGACAGGGCCTAATGAAAAACTGTTTTTT
CASSSTGPNEKLFF
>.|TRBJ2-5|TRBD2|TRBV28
TGTGCCAGCAGTTCCGTTTCTAGCGGGGGGTTAGAGACCCAGTACTTC
CASSSVSSGGLETQYF
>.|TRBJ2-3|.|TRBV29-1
TGCAGCGTTGATTCTAGCAGTACAGATACGCAGTATTTT
CSVDSSSTDTQYF
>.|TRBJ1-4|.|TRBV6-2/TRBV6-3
TGTGCCAGCAGTTTCTTGACGCGGGAAAAACTGTTTTTT
CASSFLTREKLFF
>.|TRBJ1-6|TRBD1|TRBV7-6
TGTGCCAGCAGCACAGGGGGTTTGGGCAATTCACCCCTCCACTTT
CASSTGGLGNSPLHF
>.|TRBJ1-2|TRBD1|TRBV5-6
TGTGCCAGCAGCTTCCCAGCAGGGGGGAACTATGGCTACACCTTC
CASSFPAGGNYGYTF
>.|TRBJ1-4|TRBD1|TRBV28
TGTGCCAGCAGTCCTGACAGGGGACGTAATGAAAAACTGTTTTTT
CASSPDRGRNEKLFF
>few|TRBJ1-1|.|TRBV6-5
TGTGCCAGCAGTCATCGGGGGAACACTGAAGCTTTCTTT
CASSHRGNTEAFF
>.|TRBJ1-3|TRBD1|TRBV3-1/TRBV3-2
TGTGCCAGCAGCCCACAAGGGGACAGGGGAAACACCATATATTTT
CASSPQGDRGNTIYF
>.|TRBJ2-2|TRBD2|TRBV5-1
TGCGCCAGCAGCCTACCAATAGCGGGGGGATACACCGGGGAGCTGTTTTTT
CASSLPIAGGYTGELFF
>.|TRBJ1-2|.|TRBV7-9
TGTGCCAGCAGCTTATGGGGGGTAAGGCGGCAGGCTAACTATGGCTACACCTTC
CASSLWGVRRQANYGYTF
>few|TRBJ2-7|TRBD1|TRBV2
TGTGCCAGCAGCCGACAGGGGGATGAGCAGTACTTC
CASSRQGDEQYF
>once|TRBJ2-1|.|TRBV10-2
TGCGCCAGCAGTGAATCGGCGGCATTTTACAATGAGCAGTTCTTC
CASSESAAFYNEQFF
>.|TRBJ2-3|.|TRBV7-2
TGTGCCAGCAGCCCCCGACCACCAGGGGCAGATACGCAGTATTTT
CASSPRPPGADTQYF
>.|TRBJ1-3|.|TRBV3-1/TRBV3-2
TGTGCCAGCAGCCTCAGGGGTACTGGAAACACCATATATTTT
CASSLRGTGNTIYF
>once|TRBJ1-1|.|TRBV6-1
TGTGCCAGCAGTGAATTGGTAGGGAGCACTGAAGCTTTCTTT
CASSELVGSTEAFF
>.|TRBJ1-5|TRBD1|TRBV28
TGTGCCAGCAGTTTACCTCAGGGGGCTCGCCAGCCCCAGCATTTT
CASSLPQGARQPQHF
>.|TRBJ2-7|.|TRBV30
TGTGCCGGAGGGACGGATTCCTACGAGCAGTACTTC
CAGGTDSYEQYF
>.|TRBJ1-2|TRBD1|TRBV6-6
TGTGCCAGCAGTCAGATTGGGAGACAGGGGGGCTACTATGGCTACACCTTC
CASSQIGRQGGYYGYTF
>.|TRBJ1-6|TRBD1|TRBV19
TGTGCCAGTACCACGGGGGACAGTAATTCACCCCTCCACTTT
CASTTGDSNSPLHF
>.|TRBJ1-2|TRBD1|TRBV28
TGTGCCAGCAGTTCTGCAACCGGGACAGGGACTCTCTATGGCTACACCTTC
CASSSATGTGTLYGYTF
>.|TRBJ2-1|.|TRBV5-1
TGCGCCAGCAGCGCTGGGGGGGCGCGGTACAATGAGCAGTTCTTC
CASSAGGARYNEQFF
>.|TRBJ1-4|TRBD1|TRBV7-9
TGTGCCAGCAGCCTAGCGAAAAGACAAGGACAGGGGCACGAAAAACTGTTTTTT
CASSLAKRQGQGHEKLFF
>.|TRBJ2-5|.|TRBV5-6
TGTGCCAGCAGCTTGGGAGGTCAAGAGACCCAGTACTTC
CASSLGGQETQYF
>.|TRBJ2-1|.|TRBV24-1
TGTGCCACCAGTGATCGCACAAGCGGCCCTTACAATGAGCAGTTCTTC
CATSDRTSGPYNEQFF
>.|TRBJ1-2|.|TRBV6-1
TGTGCCAGCAGTGAACAGGGTCGGGCTAACTATGGCTACACCTTC
CASSEQGRANYGYTF
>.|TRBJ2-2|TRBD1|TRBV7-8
TGTGCCAGCAGCTTCGGACAGGCGGACACCGGGGAGCTGTTTTTT
CASSFGQADTGELFF
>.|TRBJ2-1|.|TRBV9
TGTGCCAGCAGCGCCCGCGGGGACTCCTACAATGAGCAGTTCTTC
CASSARGDSYNEQFF